This entry features one T cell receptor (beta chain) sequence. Its antigen specificity is not known. No base-level quality is on record; no much larger clone is a single base apart. Between the V and J ends, shortened by 0 bases and 4 bases respectively, the junction contains 11 bases. Including cysteine and phenylalanine, the CDR3 has 15 amino acids. The kept DNA is CDR3 alone, 45 bases in frame from the first base. The germline V gene provides CDR1 SGHRS and CDR2 YFSETQ. This entry belongs to a study of blood T cell repertoires in COVID-19 (dated by TCRdb to 2020 to 2021). Turning to the overall study: Collaborator samples came from the United States, Italy and Spain and covered acute and convalescent phases of COVID-19. Samples were obtained from the ongoing ImmuneRACE study (first 160 participants) and from over 1,000 subjects provided by 6 global collaborators. Where available, HLA class I and class II types were taken from metadata supplied by the sample provider and were not determined by assay-based typing. A freely available public database, intended as a resource for researchers studying the immune response to SARS-CoV-2, is where the repertoires were released. The material from the prospective study consisted of cDNA or gDNA derived from T cells, B-cell-depleted T cells, or PBMCs. Sample metadata almost always included a de-identified subject ID, COVID-19 status, age in years and sex. The dataset comprised deeply sampled blood TCRbeta repertoires from subjects exposed to, actively infected with, or recovered from COVID-19. The study at large found these results: The quantity of clinical and demographic metadata differed by source and by participant and was supplied without curation.

TCRbeta CDR3 regions were amplified from genomic DNA by means of the immunoSEQ Assay, a bias-controlled multiplex PCR. Concerning the study's data processing: The number of nucleated cells in each sample was estimated by amplification of reference gene primers within the assay. To quantify the absolute abundance of each unique TCRbeta CDR3 rearrangement, sequence reads were collapsed and filtered. Productive Simpson clonality was computed per sample as the square root of Simpson's diversity index over productive rearrangements. TCRdb limited this immuneACCESS table to in-frame rearrangements with V and J called. A share of clones is missing; checked studies link under half to unresolved V genes, and the rest is unexplained. V, J and clone size were drawn from that table, and D and trimming were deduced from the DNA. Present in this sample are about 170,000 clones, approximately 90% of which were seen just once. The ten top clones hold roughly 5.3% of the sample.

One collaborating source in Seattle enrolled patients during active infection and followed them longitudinally through the course of disease. Whole blood was collected in K2EDTA tubes by collaborating institutions according to the institutions' own protocols. For TCRbeta analysis, collaborator samples were shipped as frozen whole blood, as isolated PBMCs, or as DNA extracted from either sample type. This chain joins TRBV5-1 to TRBJ2-1; 5 matching bases give a weak D call of TRBD1. The receptor was isolated from a man younger than 35 with COVID-19, enrolled during active disease. Sequences were obtained from peripheral blood. The DNA sequence is TGCGCCAGCAGCTTGGAAGGGGCGACGTACAATGAGCAGTTCTTC. Translated, this gives CASSLEGATYNEQFF.